This record covers a single T cell receptor beta chain. Via MiXCR, TCRdb re-called the 5' RACE reads, giving one row per CDR3 protein. The profile shows approximately 1.8 million distinct CDR3 sequences, roughly a third of them singletons. Trimming removed 2 bases at V and 4 bases at J, with 12 bases between. The CDR3 is made up of 14 amino acids. The data are from a study of identical twins. This clonotype was sampled from a newborn girl in good health. Material: cord blood. The chain recombines TRBV12-3 or TRBV12-4 with TRBJ2-7; possible D gene TRBD2, 5 bases. CDR3: CASSLWGVRYEQYF. The CDR3 DNA reads as TGTGCCAGCAGTTTATGGGGAGTGAGGTACGAGCAGTACTTC.